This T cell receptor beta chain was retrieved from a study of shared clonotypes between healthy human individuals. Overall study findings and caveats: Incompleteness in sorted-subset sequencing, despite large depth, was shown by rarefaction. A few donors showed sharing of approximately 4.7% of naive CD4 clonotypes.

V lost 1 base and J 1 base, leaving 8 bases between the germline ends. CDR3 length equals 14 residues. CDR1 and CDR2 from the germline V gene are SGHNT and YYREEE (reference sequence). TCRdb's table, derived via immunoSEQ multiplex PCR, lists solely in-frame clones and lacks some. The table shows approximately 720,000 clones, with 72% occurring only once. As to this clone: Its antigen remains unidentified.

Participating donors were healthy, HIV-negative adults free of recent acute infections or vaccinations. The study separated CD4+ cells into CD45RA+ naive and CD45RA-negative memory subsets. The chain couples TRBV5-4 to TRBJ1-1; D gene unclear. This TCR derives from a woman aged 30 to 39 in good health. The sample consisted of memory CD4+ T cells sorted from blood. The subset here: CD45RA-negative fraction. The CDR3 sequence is CASSLIMGNTEAFF. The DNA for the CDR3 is TGTGCCAGCAGCTTGATTATGGGGAACACTGAAGCTTTCTTT.